Listed below are T cell receptor beta chains from one sample, sequenced in a study of response to subunit inactivated influenza vaccine. In TCRdb, the RT-PCR reads were re-called with MiXCR into one record per CDR3 protein. The table shows approximately 200,000 distinct CDR3 sequences, with approximately 14% occurring only once. This material consisted of CD8+ T cells sorted from PBMCs, taken around 5 days after vaccination. The receptors shown here come from a man aged 50 to 60 who received an inactivated influenza vaccine. CDR3s include the opening cysteine and the closing phenylalanine or tryptophan. The D gene is left open where the match is weak. Expanded clones get a size class; other rows say once, few or many, or leave the size out.

clone_size: .; cdr3_length: 14; j_call: TRBJ2-3; v_call: TRBV25-1; d_call: TRBD1; cdr3_aa: CATLGGQGTDTQYF; cdr3_nt: TGTGCCACACTTGGGGGACAGGGCACAGATACGCAGTATTTT
clone_size: .; cdr3_length: 16; j_call: TRBJ1-2; v_call: TRBV7-9; d_call: TRBD1; cdr3_aa: CASSLGRTGLGSGYTF; cdr3_nt: TGTGCCAGCAGCTTAGGCCGGACAGGCCTGGGGAGTGGCTACACCTTC
clone_size: .; cdr3_length: 11; j_call: TRBJ2-7; v_call: TRBV12-3/TRBV12-4; d_call: TRBD2; cdr3_aa: CASSPGGEQYF; cdr3_nt: TGTGCCAGCAGTCCGGGGGGCGAGCAGTACTTC
clone_size: .; cdr3_length: 18; j_call: TRBJ2-5; v_call: TRBV25-1; d_call: TRBD2; cdr3_aa: CASSEFGTTQLLQETQYF; cdr3_nt: TGTGCCAGCAGTGAATTTGGGACTACCCAGTTACTCCAAGAGACCCAGTACTTC
clone_size: .; cdr3_length: 15; j_call: TRBJ2-1; v_call: TRBV3-1; d_call: TRBD2; cdr3_aa: CASRVGTNSYNEQFF; cdr3_nt: TGTGCCAGCAGAGTGGGGACTAACTCCTACAATGAGCAGTTCTTC
clone_size: .; cdr3_length: 14; j_call: TRBJ2-1; v_call: TRBV15; d_call: .; cdr3_aa: CATSRETVYNEQFF; cdr3_nt: TGTGCCACCAGCAGAGAGACGGTCTACAATGAGCAGTTCTTC
clone_size: few; cdr3_length: 15; j_call: TRBJ1-2; v_call: TRBV4-3; d_call: TRBD1; cdr3_aa: CASSATGGVNYGYTF; cdr3_nt: TGCGCCAGCAGTGCCACAGGGGGCGTAAACTATGGCTACACCTTC
clone_size: few; cdr3_length: 14; j_call: TRBJ2-1; v_call: TRBV27; d_call: TRBD1; cdr3_aa: CASSWTGGVNEQFF; cdr3_nt: TGTGCCAGCAGTTGGACAGGGGGAGTAAATGAGCAGTTCTTC
clone_size: .; cdr3_length: 14; j_call: TRBJ2-1; v_call: TRBV15; d_call: TRBD2; cdr3_aa: CASRGRGVYNEQFF; cdr3_nt: TGTGCCAGCCGTGGGCGGGGGGTCTACAATGAGCAGTTCTTC
clone_size: .; cdr3_length: 15; j_call: TRBJ2-7; v_call: TRBV3-1; d_call: .; cdr3_aa: CASSHRDESSYEQYF; cdr3_nt: TGTGCCAGCAGCCACCGGGACGAAAGCTCCTACGAGCAGTACTTC
clone_size: .; cdr3_length: 15; j_call: TRBJ2-7; v_call: TRBV5-1; d_call: .; cdr3_aa: CASSLGQVPPYEQYF; cdr3_nt: TGCGCCAGCAGCTTGGGGCAGGTCCCTCCCTACGAGCAGTACTTC
clone_size: few; cdr3_length: 14; j_call: TRBJ2-7; v_call: TRBV5-1; d_call: TRBD1; cdr3_aa: CASSQWTGGHEQYF; cdr3_nt: TGCGCCAGCAGCCAATGGACAGGGGGCCACGAGCAGTACTTC
clone_size: .; cdr3_length: 18; j_call: TRBJ2-6; v_call: TRBV24-1; d_call: .; cdr3_aa: CATSDPFDLGAGANVLTF; cdr3_nt: TGTGCCACCAGTGATCCTTTTGACCTTGGCGCTGGGGCCAACGTCCTGACTTTC
clone_size: .; cdr3_length: 18; j_call: TRBJ2-2; v_call: TRBV11-1; d_call: TRBD2; cdr3_aa: CASSLSVLAGEDTGELFF; cdr3_nt: TGTGCCAGCAGCTTGTCCGTTCTAGCGGGAGAGGACACCGGGGAGCTGTTTTTT
clone_size: few; cdr3_length: 16; j_call: TRBJ2-3; v_call: TRBV4-3; d_call: TRBD2; cdr3_aa: CASSQDLAGTTDTQYF; cdr3_nt: TGCGCCAGCAGCCAAGATTTAGCGGGGACTACAGATACGCAGTATTTT
clone_size: few; cdr3_length: 17; j_call: TRBJ2-1; v_call: TRBV27; d_call: TRBD1; cdr3_aa: CASSPQPGQRNYNEQFF; cdr3_nt: TGTGCCAGCAGTCCTCAGCCGGGACAGAGAAACTACAATGAGCAGTTCTTC
clone_size: few; cdr3_length: 14; j_call: TRBJ1-2; v_call: TRBV4-1; d_call: .; cdr3_aa: CASSQEDWAIRYTF; cdr3_nt: TGCGCCAGCAGCCAAGAGGACTGGGCTATCCGATACACCTTC
clone_size: few; cdr3_length: 16; j_call: TRBJ2-3; v_call: TRBV28; d_call: .; cdr3_aa: CASSFVITALQDTQYF; cdr3_nt: TGTGCCAGCAGTTTCGTTATTACGGCCCTCCAAGATACGCAGTATTTT
clone_size: .; cdr3_length: 14; j_call: TRBJ2-1; v_call: TRBV5-1; d_call: TRBD1; cdr3_aa: CASGFGTGLNEQFF; cdr3_nt: TGCGCCAGCGGCTTCGGGACAGGGTTGAATGAGCAGTTCTTC
clone_size: .; cdr3_length: 14; j_call: TRBJ2-3; v_call: TRBV6-2/TRBV6-3; d_call: TRBD2; cdr3_aa: CASSYGRGRDTQYF; cdr3_nt: TGTGCCAGCAGTTACGGGCGGGGGAGAGATACGCAGTATTTT
clone_size: .; cdr3_length: 14; j_call: TRBJ2-1; v_call: TRBV5-1; d_call: TRBD1; cdr3_aa: CASSPDRGVAEQFF; cdr3_nt: TGCGCCAGCAGCCCGGACAGGGGAGTGGCAGAGCAGTTCTTC
clone_size: many; cdr3_length: 12; j_call: TRBJ2-7; v_call: TRBV29-1; d_call: TRBD2; cdr3_aa: CSAGDYSYEQYF; cdr3_nt: TGCAGCGCTGGGGACTATTCCTACGAGCAGTACTTC
clone_size: .; cdr3_length: 12; j_call: TRBJ2-3; v_call: TRBV13; d_call: .; cdr3_aa: CASRAGFDTQYF; cdr3_nt: TGTGCCAGCAGGGCTGGTTTTGATACGCAGTATTTT
clone_size: many; cdr3_length: 16; j_call: TRBJ2-3; v_call: TRBV28; d_call: .; cdr3_aa: CASSFRGYFSTDTQYF; cdr3_nt: TGTGCCAGCAGTTTCCGTGGATATTTTAGCACAGATACGCAGTATTTT
clone_size: .; cdr3_length: 13; j_call: TRBJ2-7; v_call: TRBV3-1; d_call: .; cdr3_aa: CASSEPGLYEQYF; cdr3_nt: TGTGCCAGCAGCGAACCGGGACTCTACGAGCAGTACTTC
clone_size: few; cdr3_length: 14; j_call: TRBJ2-7; v_call: TRBV7-6; d_call: TRBD1; cdr3_aa: CASSLGTGTIEQYF; cdr3_nt: TGTGCCAGCAGCTTGGGGACAGGGACTATCGAGCAGTACTTC
clone_size: few; cdr3_length: 16; j_call: TRBJ2-1; v_call: TRBV4-3; d_call: TRBD1; cdr3_aa: CASSHAGGAGYNEQFF; cdr3_nt: TGCGCCAGCAGCCACGCAGGGGGCGCAGGGTACAATGAGCAGTTCTTC
clone_size: .; cdr3_length: 16; j_call: TRBJ2-5; v_call: TRBV7-6; d_call: .; cdr3_aa: CASSLELAPSRETQYF; cdr3_nt: TGTGCCAGCAGCTTAGAACTAGCCCCCAGTAGGGAGACCCAGTACTTC
clone_size: .; cdr3_length: 14; j_call: TRBJ2-3; v_call: TRBV18; d_call: TRBD2; cdr3_aa: CASSYSGDADTQYF; cdr3_nt: TGTGCCAGCTCATATAGCGGGGATGCGGATACGCAGTATTTT
clone_size: many; cdr3_length: 14; j_call: TRBJ2-2; v_call: TRBV27; d_call: .; cdr3_aa: CASSLLMNTGELFF; cdr3_nt: TGTGCCAGCAGTTTACTGATGAACACCGGGGAGCTGTTTTTT
clone_size: .; cdr3_length: 14; j_call: TRBJ2-5; v_call: TRBV10-3; d_call: TRBD1; cdr3_aa: CATSNSDRGETQYF; cdr3_nt: TGTGCCACCTCCAATTCGGACAGGGGGGAGACCCAGTACTTC
clone_size: .; cdr3_length: 18; j_call: TRBJ1-5; v_call: TRBV7-6; d_call: .; cdr3_aa: CASSLSVAVLYSNQPQHF; cdr3_nt: TGTGCCAGCAGCTTAAGCGTGGCCGTACTCTATAGCAATCAGCCCCAGCATTTT
clone_size: few; cdr3_length: 13; j_call: TRBJ2-3; v_call: TRBV20-1; d_call: .; cdr3_aa: CSATGARTDTQYF; cdr3_nt: TGCAGTGCTACGGGGGCGAGGACAGATACGCAGTATTTT
clone_size: many; cdr3_length: 17; j_call: TRBJ2-2; v_call: TRBV7-6; d_call: .; cdr3_aa: CASSPGTAKRRTGELFF; cdr3_nt: TGTGCCAGCAGCCCCGGGACTGCCAAGAGAAGGACCGGGGAGCTGTTTTTT
clone_size: few; cdr3_length: 15; j_call: TRBJ2-2; v_call: TRBV10-3; d_call: .; cdr3_aa: CAISESTGSTGELFF; cdr3_nt: TGTGCCATCAGTGAGTCAACAGGGAGTACCGGGGAGCTGTTTTTT
clone_size: many; cdr3_length: 14; j_call: TRBJ2-7; v_call: TRBV27; d_call: TRBD2; cdr3_aa: CASSHGTSGLEQYF; cdr3_nt: TGTGCCAGCAGTCACGGGACTAGCGGACTCGAGCAGTACTTC
clone_size: .; cdr3_length: 14; j_call: TRBJ1-6; v_call: TRBV6-1; d_call: TRBD1; cdr3_aa: CASRPGQGNSPLHF; cdr3_nt: TGTGCCAGCAGGCCGGGACAGGGTAATTCACCCCTCCACTTT
clone_size: .; cdr3_length: 16; j_call: TRBJ2-7; v_call: TRBV6-2/TRBV6-3; d_call: TRBD1; cdr3_aa: CASRDPPDRASYEQYF; cdr3_nt: TGTGCCAGCAGAGACCCCCCCGACAGGGCCTCCTACGAGCAGTACTTC
clone_size: once; cdr3_length: 16; j_call: TRBJ2-7; v_call: TRBV29-1; d_call: .; cdr3_aa: CSVEDGVTAETYEQYF; cdr3_nt: TGCAGCGTTGAAGATGGGGTAACGGCGGAGACCTACGAGCAGTACTTC
clone_size: many; cdr3_length: 13; j_call: TRBJ2-7; v_call: TRBV12-3/TRBV12-4; d_call: .; cdr3_aa: CASSLRVSYEQYF; cdr3_nt: TGTGCCAGCAGTTTACGGGTTAGCTACGAGCAGTACTTC
clone_size: .; cdr3_length: 16; j_call: TRBJ1-5; v_call: TRBV28; d_call: .; cdr3_aa: CASSLEVTRSLLAQHF; cdr3_nt: TGTGCCAGCAGCCTAGAGGTCACACGGTCCCTATTAGCCCAGCATTTT
clone_size: few; cdr3_length: 13; j_call: TRBJ2-7; v_call: TRBV20-1; d_call: TRBD1; cdr3_aa: CSASLPQGAEQYF; cdr3_nt: TGCAGTGCTAGTTTGCCACAGGGGGCCGAGCAGTACTTC
clone_size: .; cdr3_length: 15; j_call: TRBJ2-1; v_call: TRBV24-1; d_call: .; cdr3_aa: CATSGDHSSYNEQFF; cdr3_nt: TGTGCCACCAGTGGGGACCATAGCTCCTACAATGAGCAGTTCTTC
clone_size: many; cdr3_length: 12; j_call: TRBJ2-7; v_call: TRBV5-5; d_call: .; cdr3_aa: CASSFGEIEQYF; cdr3_nt: TGTGCCAGCAGCTTTGGGGAAATCGAGCAGTACTTC
clone_size: few; cdr3_length: 15; j_call: TRBJ2-7; v_call: TRBV20-1; d_call: .; cdr3_aa: CSARDYQGRDYEQYF; cdr3_nt: TGCAGTGCTAGAGATTACCAAGGGCGGGACTACGAGCAGTACTTC
clone_size: few; cdr3_length: 16; j_call: TRBJ2-3; v_call: TRBV7-2; d_call: .; cdr3_aa: CASSWDPDTSTDTQYF; cdr3_nt: TGTGCCAGCAGCTGGGACCCAGACACGTCCACAGATACGCAGTATTTT
clone_size: few; cdr3_length: 17; j_call: TRBJ2-5; v_call: TRBV21-1; d_call: .; cdr3_aa: CASSKKGIRGTQETQYF; cdr3_nt: TGTGCCAGCAGCAAGAAAGGCATCCGGGGAACCCAAGAGACCCAGTACTTC
clone_size: few; cdr3_length: 14; j_call: TRBJ1-1; v_call: TRBV6-2/TRBV6-3; d_call: .; cdr3_aa: CASSYSKPNTEAFF; cdr3_nt: TGTGCCAGCAGTTACTCGAAACCGAACACTGAAGCTTTCTTT
clone_size: .; cdr3_length: 15; j_call: TRBJ2-1; v_call: TRBV2; d_call: TRBD2; cdr3_aa: CASVGAGGLYNEQFF; cdr3_nt: TGTGCCAGCGTGGGGGCGGGAGGCCTATACAATGAGCAGTTCTTC
clone_size: .; cdr3_length: 17; j_call: TRBJ2-7; v_call: TRBV4-2; d_call: TRBD1; cdr3_aa: CASSQRSGTGSSYEQYF; cdr3_nt: TGTGCCAGCAGCCAACGCTCCGGGACAGGGAGCTCCTACGAGCAGTACTTC
clone_size: .; cdr3_length: 16; j_call: TRBJ2-2; v_call: TRBV4-1; d_call: TRBD2; cdr3_aa: CASSSPAGGIPGELFF; cdr3_nt: TGCGCCAGCAGTTCGCCCGCGGGAGGGATTCCCGGGGAGCTGTTTTTT
clone_size: few; cdr3_length: 19; j_call: TRBJ2-2; v_call: TRBV7-6; d_call: TRBD2; cdr3_aa: CASSLVGLAGAPNTGELFF; cdr3_nt: TGTGCCAGCAGCTTAGTTGGACTAGCGGGAGCTCCGAACACCGGGGAGCTGTTTTTT
clone_size: few; cdr3_length: 13; j_call: TRBJ2-7; v_call: TRBV6-2/TRBV6-3; d_call: .; cdr3_aa: CASTGKASYEQYF; cdr3_nt: TGTGCCAGCACGGGAAAGGCGTCCTACGAGCAGTACTTC
clone_size: few; cdr3_length: 12; j_call: TRBJ2-5; v_call: TRBV27; d_call: .; cdr3_aa: CASGTKGETQYF; cdr3_nt: TGTGCCAGCGGGACAAAGGGAGAGACCCAGTACTTC